Described below is a single T cell receptor (beta chain) sequence and its context. Its antigen is not known. Measured with immunoSEQ multiplex PCR; TCRdb has only the in-frame clones, and not every one. The table records about 2.5 million clones, approximately 90% of them present only once. CD4+ cell separation produced CD45RA+ naive and CD45RA-negative memory subsets. These data come from a study of shared clonotypes between healthy human individuals. V lost 4 bases and J lost 7; bases outside the gene matches: 9. The CDR3 is made up of 15 amino acids. Germline V gene data show CDR1 as SGDLS and CDR2 as YYNGEE. General study points: The study found approximately 5% of naive CD4 clonotypes shared across a handful of donors. Researchers sampled only blood; tissue repertoires likely differ. Relative to memory subsets, naive subsets generally showed larger estimated richness.

The origin of this receptor is a man younger than 35 in good health. Some clones in this sample may be carry-over from other donors' samples. The chain couples TRBV9 to TRBJ2-1, with 9 bases matching TRBD2. The sequenced sample consisted of naive CD4+ T cells from PBMCs. Subset noted: CD45RA+ positively selected. CDR3 loop: CASSRGAGGDNEQFF. In DNA, the CDR3 is TGTGCCAGCAGCCGTGGGGCGGGAGGGGATAATGAGCAGTTCTTC. Complete variable domain (other parts from reference TRBV9 and TRBJ2-1): DSGVTQTPKHLITATGQRVTLRCSPRSGDLSVYWYQQSLDQGLQFLIQYYNGEERAKGNILERFSAQQFPDLHSELNLSSLELGDSALYFCASSRGAGGDNEQFFGPGTRLTVL.